This TCR beta chain was recorded in a study of blood T cells in healthy people across ages. Then a second PCR, running roughly 7 to 11 cycles, was carried out with a sample-barcoded 5' primer and a J-beta primer mix. TCRdb reanalysed the 5' RACE reads using MiXCR and keeps one entry per CDR3 protein. Of roughly 1,000,000 distinct CDR3 sequences in the sample, under 30% were seen once. Findings and caveats of the study: Naive and antigen-experienced cells were not separated, limiting conclusive comparison.

This CDR3 is 13 amino acids long. V was clipped by 5 bases and J by 6 bases; unmatched bases: 3. CDR1 and CDR2 from the germline V gene are DFQATT and SNEGSKA (reference sequence). In regard to this clonotype: The antigen is unknown.

The sample was also reused in another study, on T cells of mothers and their children.

The TCR originated in a girl aged 2 to 9 in good health. J is TRBJ2-2 and V is TRBV20-1; 10 nucleotides line up with TRBD1. Sequencing used blood. Written as DNA, the CDR3 is TGCAGTGCTTTGGGACAGGGGCCCGGGGAGCTGTTTTTT. This translates into CSALGQGPGELFF.